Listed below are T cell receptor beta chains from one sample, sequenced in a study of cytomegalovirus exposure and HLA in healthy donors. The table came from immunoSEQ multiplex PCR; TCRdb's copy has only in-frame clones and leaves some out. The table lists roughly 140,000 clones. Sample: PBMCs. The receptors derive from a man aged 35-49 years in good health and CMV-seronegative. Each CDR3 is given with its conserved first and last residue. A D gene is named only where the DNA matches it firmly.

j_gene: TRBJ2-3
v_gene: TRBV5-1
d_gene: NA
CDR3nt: TGCGCCAGCAGCTCATTCCGGACAGATACGCAGTATTTT
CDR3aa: CASSSFRTDTQYF

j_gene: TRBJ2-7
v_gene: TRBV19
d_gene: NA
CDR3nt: TGTGCCAGTAGGCCAACCCTTCGGAGCTCCTACGAGCAGTACTTC
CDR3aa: CASRPTLRSSYEQYF

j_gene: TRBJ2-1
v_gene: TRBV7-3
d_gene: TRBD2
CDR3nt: TGTGCCAGCAGCTTAAGCGGGGCTAGCGGTTACAATGAGCAGTTCTTC
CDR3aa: CASSLSGASGYNEQFF

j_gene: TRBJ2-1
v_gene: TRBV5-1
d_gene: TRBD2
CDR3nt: TGCGCCAGCAGCTTGGGAAGCGGGGGAGAGCAGTTCTTC
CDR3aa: CASSLGSGGEQFF

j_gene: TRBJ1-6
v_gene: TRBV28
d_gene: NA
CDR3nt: TGTGCCAGCAGTTTGGTCCTCGGGGGCTCCTATAATTCACCCCTCCACTTT
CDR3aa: CASSLVLGGSYNSPLHF

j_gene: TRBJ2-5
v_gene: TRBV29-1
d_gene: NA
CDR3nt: TGCAGCGCCCTGACAGACCAAGAGACCCAGTACTTC
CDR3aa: CSALTDQETQYF

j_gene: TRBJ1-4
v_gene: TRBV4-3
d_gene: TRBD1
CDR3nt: TGCGCCAGCAGCCAGGGACAGGGGGCGCGAGGAGAAAAACTGTTTTTT
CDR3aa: CASSQGQGARGEKLFF

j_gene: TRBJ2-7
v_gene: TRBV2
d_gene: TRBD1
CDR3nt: TGTGCCAGCAGTATACAGGGGCGAGCCTACGAGCAGTACTTC
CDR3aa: CASSIQGRAYEQYF

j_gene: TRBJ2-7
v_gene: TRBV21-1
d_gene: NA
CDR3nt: TGTGCCAGCAGCGCGTCGGGGTCACGGTCTTCCTACGAGCAGTACTTC
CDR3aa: CASSASGSRSSYEQYF

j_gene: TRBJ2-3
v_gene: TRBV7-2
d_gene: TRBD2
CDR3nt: TGTGCCAGCAGCTTATCTAGCGGCTACACAGATACGCAGTATTTT
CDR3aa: CASSLSSGYTDTQYF

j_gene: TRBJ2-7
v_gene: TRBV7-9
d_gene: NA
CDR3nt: TGTGCCAGCAGCCTCCGGGAGTCCTACGAGCAGTACTTC
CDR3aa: CASSLRESYEQYF

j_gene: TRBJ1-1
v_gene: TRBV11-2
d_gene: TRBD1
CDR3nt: TGTGCCAGCAGCCAACCACCGACAAGGACAGGGGGTGGTGAAGCTTTCTTT
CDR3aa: CASSQPPTRTGGGEAFF

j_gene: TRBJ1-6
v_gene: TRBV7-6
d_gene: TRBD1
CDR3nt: TGTGCCAGCAGCTCGGGACAGGCAAATTTAAATTCACCCCTCCACTTT
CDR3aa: CASSSGQANLNSPLHF

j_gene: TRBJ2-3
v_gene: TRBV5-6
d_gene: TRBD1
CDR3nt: TGTGCCAGTGGACAGGGAAACACAGATACGCAGTATTTT
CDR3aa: CASGQGNTDTQYF

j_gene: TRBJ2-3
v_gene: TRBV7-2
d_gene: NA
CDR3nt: TGTGCCAGCAGCCGAACAACAGATACGCAGTATTTT
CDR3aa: CASSRTTDTQYF

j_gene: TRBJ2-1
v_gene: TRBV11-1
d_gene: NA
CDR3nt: TGTGCCAGCAGCTTAGTTACGGGGTTGGATGAGCAGTTCTTC
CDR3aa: CASSLVTGLDEQFF

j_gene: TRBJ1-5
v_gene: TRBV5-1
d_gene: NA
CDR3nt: TGCGCCAGCAGCTTGGAGCCTTTGAGTAATCAGCCCCAGCATTTT
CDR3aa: CASSLEPLSNQPQHF

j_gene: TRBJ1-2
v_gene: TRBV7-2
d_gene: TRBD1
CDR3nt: TGTGCCAGCAGCTCAAGGACAGGGAACTATGGCTACACCTTC
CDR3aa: CASSSRTGNYGYTF

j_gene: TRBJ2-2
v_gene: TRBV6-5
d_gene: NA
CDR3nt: TGTGCCAGCAGTTACGTCGGGCCAGGGATAGGCGGGGAGCTGTTTTTT
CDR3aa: CASSYVGPGIGGELFF

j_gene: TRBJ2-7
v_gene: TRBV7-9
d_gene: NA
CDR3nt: TGTGCCAGCAGCCCCAGGGGTCCTAGCTCCTACGAGCAGTACTTC
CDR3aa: CASSPRGPSSYEQYF

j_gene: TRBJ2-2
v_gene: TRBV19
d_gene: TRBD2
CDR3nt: TGTGCCAGTAGTATGTTCGCGGGGGACACCGGGGAGCTGTTTTTT
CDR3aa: CASSMFAGDTGELFF

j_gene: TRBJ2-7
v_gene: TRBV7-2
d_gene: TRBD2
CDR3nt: TGTGCCAGCAGCGTCGGACTAGCGGGGGGTAACGAGCAGTACTTC
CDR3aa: CASSVGLAGGNEQYF

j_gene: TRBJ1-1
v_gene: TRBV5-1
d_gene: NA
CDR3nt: TGCGCCAGCAGACCAACTAACACGAGGCACAATGAAGCTTTCTTT
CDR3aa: CASRPTNTRHNEAFF

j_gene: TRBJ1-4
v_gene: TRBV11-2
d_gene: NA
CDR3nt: TGTGCCAGCAGATCAGGGCCTAGGCTATTTTTT
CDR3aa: CASRSGPRLFF

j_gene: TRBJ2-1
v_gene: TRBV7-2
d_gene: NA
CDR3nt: TGTGCCAGCAGCTTGTTAGAGAATGAGCAGTTCTTC
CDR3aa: CASSLLENEQFF

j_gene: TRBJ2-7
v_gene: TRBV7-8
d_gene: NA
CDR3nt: TGTGCCAGCACCAAAACACAATACGAGCAGTACTTC
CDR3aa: CASTKTQYEQYF

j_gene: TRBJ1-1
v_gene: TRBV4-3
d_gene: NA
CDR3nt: TGCGCCAGCAGCCAAGGGGAGCTCCACACTGAAGCTTTCTTT
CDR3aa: CASSQGELHTEAFF

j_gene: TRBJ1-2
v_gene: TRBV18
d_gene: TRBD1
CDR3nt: TGTGCCAGCTCACCTATGGACAGGGATGGGATAAACACCTTC
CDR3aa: CASSPMDRDGINTF

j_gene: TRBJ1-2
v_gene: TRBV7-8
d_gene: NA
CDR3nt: TGTGCCAGCAGCTCGGGACACAATGGCTACACCTTC
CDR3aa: CASSSGHNGYTF

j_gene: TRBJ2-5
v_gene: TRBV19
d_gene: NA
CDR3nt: TGTGCCAGTAGTATAGATCCAAACCAAGAGACCCAGTACTTC
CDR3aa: CASSIDPNQETQYF

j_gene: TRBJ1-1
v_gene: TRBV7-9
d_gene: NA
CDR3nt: TGTGCCAGCAGCCAGCCTGGGGGCCTTATGAACACTGAAGCTTTCTTT
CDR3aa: CASSQPGGLMNTEAFF

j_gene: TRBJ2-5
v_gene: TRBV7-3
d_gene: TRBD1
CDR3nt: TGTGCCAGCAGCTTAGGTAGAGCCCAGGGGGTCGAGACCCAGTACTTC
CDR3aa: CASSLGRAQGVETQYF

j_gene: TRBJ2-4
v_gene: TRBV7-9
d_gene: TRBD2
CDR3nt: TGTGCCAGCAGCCGGGGGGACGGCGGTACCAAAAACATTCAGTACTTC
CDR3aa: CASSRGDGGTKNIQYF

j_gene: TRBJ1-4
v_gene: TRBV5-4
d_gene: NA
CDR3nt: TGTGCCAGCAGCTTTGTGGGAGTGGGGTCGGGAAAACTGTTTTTT
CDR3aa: CASSFVGVGSGKLFF

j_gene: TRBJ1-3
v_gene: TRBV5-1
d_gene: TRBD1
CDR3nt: TGCGCCAGCACCGAGGACAGGGGTTCTCTCTCTGGAAACACCATATATTTT
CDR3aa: CASTEDRGSLSGNTIYF

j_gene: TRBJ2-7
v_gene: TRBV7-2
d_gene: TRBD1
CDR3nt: TGTGCCAGCAGCCCCGGGACAGGGGGCTGGAGGGAGCAGTACTTC
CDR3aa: CASSPGTGGWREQYF

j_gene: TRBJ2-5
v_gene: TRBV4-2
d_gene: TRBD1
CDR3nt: TGTGCCAGCAGCCGTGGACAGGACCAAGAGACCCAGTACTTC
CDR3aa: CASSRGQDQETQYF

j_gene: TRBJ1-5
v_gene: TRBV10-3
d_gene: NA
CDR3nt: TGTGCCATCAGTGATGCCGGGAGTAATCAGCCCCAGCATTTT
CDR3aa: CAISDAGSNQPQHF

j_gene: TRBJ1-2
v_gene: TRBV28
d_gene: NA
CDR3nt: TGTGCCAGCGGAGCCCCCCTGCGGGGAGGGAGCTATGGCTACACCTTC
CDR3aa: CASGAPLRGGSYGYTF

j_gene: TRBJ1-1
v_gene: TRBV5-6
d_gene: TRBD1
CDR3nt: TGTGCCAGCAGCTCCGGGACAGGGGCCGGCACTGAAGCTTTCTTT
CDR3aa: CASSSGTGAGTEAFF

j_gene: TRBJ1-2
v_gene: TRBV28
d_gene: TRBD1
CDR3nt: TGTGCCAGCAGCTTAGGGGGCTCAGCTAACTATGGCTACACCTTC
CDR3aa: CASSLGGSANYGYTF

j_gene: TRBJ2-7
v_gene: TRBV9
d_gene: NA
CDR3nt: TGTGCCAGCAGCGTATCTGGAAGGACTGGCGAGCAGTACTTC
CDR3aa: CASSVSGRTGEQYF

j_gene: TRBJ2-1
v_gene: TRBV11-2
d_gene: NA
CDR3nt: TGTGCCAGCAGCTTAATTACCCTCGGCAGGAACTCCTACAATGAGCAGTTCTTC
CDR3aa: CASSLITLGRNSYNEQFF

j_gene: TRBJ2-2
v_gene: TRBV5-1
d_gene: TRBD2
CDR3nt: TGCGCCAGCAGCTTGGCCGGACTAGCGGGCACCGGGGAGCTGTTTTTT
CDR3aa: CASSLAGLAGTGELFF

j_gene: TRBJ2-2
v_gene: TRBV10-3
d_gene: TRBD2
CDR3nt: TGTGCCATCAGTGGGACTAGCGGGGGGGCCACCGGGGAGCTGTTTTTT
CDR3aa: CAISGTSGGATGELFF

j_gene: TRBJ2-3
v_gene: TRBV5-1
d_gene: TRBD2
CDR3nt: TGCGCCAGCAGCGGCGGGGGGTTAAGCACAGATACGCAGTATTTT
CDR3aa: CASSGGGLSTDTQYF

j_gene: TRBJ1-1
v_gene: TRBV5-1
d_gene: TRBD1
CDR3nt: TGCGCCAGCAGCTCGAAAGGACAGGAGAACACTGAAGCTTTCTTT
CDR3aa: CASSSKGQENTEAFF

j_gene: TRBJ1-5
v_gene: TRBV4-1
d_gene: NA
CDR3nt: TGCGCCAGCAGCCAGCTCGGACTTGGGAATCAGCCCCAGCATTTT
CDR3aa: CASSQLGLGNQPQHF

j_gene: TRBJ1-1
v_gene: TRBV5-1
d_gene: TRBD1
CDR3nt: TGCGCCAGCAGCAATACAGGGGGCACCACTGAAGCTTTCTTT
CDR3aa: CASSNTGGTTEAFF

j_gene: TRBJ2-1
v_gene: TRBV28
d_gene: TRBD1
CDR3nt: TGTGCCAGCAGTTCGCCGGGACAGGTTGGCAATGAGCAGTTCTTC
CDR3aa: CASSSPGQVGNEQFF

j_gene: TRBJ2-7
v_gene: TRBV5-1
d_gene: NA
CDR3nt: TGCGCCAGCAGCTTGTCGGGGGGCCAATATGACGAGCAGTACTTC
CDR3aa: CASSLSGGQYDEQYF

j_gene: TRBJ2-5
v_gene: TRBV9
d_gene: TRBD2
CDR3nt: TGTGCCAGCAGCCGGCAGACTAGCGGGAGCCAAGAGACCCAGTACTTC
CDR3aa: CASSRQTSGSQETQYF

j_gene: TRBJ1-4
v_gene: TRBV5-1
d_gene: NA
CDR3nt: TGCGCCAGCAGCTTGTTGGGGAGAGCAACTAATGAAAAACTGTTTTTT
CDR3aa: CASSLLGRATNEKLFF

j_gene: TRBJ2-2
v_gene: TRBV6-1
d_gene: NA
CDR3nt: TGTGCCAGCAGTGATAGCGGAACGAACACCGGGGAGCTGTTTTTT
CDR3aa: CASSDSGTNTGELFF